This record looks at one T cell receptor beta chain sequence and its context. The specificity of this receptor is unknown. No base-level quality is on record; no much larger clone is a single base apart. This specimen comes from a study of blood T cell repertoires in COVID-19 (dated by TCRdb to about 2020). With respect to the entire study: Samples from collaborators originated in the United States, Italy and Spain and spanned both the acute and convalescent phases of COVID-19. The repertoires were released in a freely available public database intended as a resource for research on the immune response to SARS-CoV-2. Samples came from the ongoing ImmuneRACE study (first 160 participants) plus 1,254 subjects from 6 global collaborators. Deeply sampled blood TCRbeta repertoires from subjects exposed to, actively infected with, or recovered from COVID-19 were included in the dataset. Where available, HLA class I and class II types were taken from metadata supplied by the sample provider and were not determined by assay-based typing. A de-identified subject ID, COVID-19 status, age in years and sex were almost always included in the sample metadata. The material from the prospective study consisted of cDNA or gDNA derived from T cells, B-cell-depleted T cells, or PBMCs.

In Seattle, one collaborating source enrolled patients while the infection was active and tracked those patients longitudinally over the course of disease. Collaborating institutions collected whole blood in K2EDTA tubes following their own protocols. For TCRbeta analysis, collaborators shipped samples as frozen whole blood, isolated PBMCs, or DNA extracted from either of those sample types. The paper's findings and limits, for the study overall: Clinical and demographic metadata were provided uncurated, with the amount varying by source and participant.

At the junction V is shortened by 0 bases and J by 0 bases, with 11 bases in between. The germline V gene encodes CDR1 MNHEY and CDR2 SVGAGI. Spanning cysteine to phenylalanine, the CDR3 consists of 16 amino acids. The read is trimmed to its CDR3 DNA, 48 bases read in frame from base 1. The immunoSEQ Assay, a bias-controlled multiplex PCR, was used to amplify TCRbeta CDR3 regions from genomic DNA. Processing in the source paper ran as follows. The number of nucleated cells in each sample was estimated by amplification of reference gene primers within the assay. To quantify the absolute abundance of each unique TCRbeta CDR3 rearrangement, sequence reads were collapsed and filtered. For each sample, productive Simpson clonality was calculated as the square root of Simpson's diversity index across productive rearrangements. In TCRdb, the immuneACCESS table is reduced to in-frame sequences with V and J assigned. These tables do not hold every clone; where another copy was compared, an unresolved V gene accounts for under half, and the others remain unexplained. For V, J and clone size, that table is used; D and trimming come from the DNA. This sample holds roughly 330,000 clones; approximately 86% were observed only once. In total, the top ten clones hold 9.9% of the sample.

The chain links TRBV6-5 with TRBJ1-1, with an unclear D gene assignment. The sequence derives from a man aged 25-40 years with COVID-19, enrolled during active disease. Sequences were obtained from peripheral blood. The sequenced DNA is TGTGCCAGCAGTTACTCGCACACAGAAATGAACACTGAAGCTTTCTTT. It translates as CASSYSHTEMNTEAFF.